This is a list of T cell receptor beta chains from one sample in a study of T cell responses to AZD1222 COVID-19 vaccine. This table comes from immunoSEQ multiplex PCR, and its TCRdb copy is limited to in-frame clones, with some not included. The table lists 160,000 or so clones, approximately 91% of them singletons. The specimen comprised peripheral blood, sampled after recovery from COVID-19. The receptors here all came from an adult who had recovered from COVID-19. Each CDR3 is given with its conserved first and last residue. The D gene is left open where the match is weak. Size is stated for part of the rows, as once, few or many counts, or as a class when the clone is expanded.

V	J	D	size	CDR3	DNA
TRBV7-8	TRBJ1-1	-	-	CASSLATEAFF	TGTGCCAGCAGCTTAGCCACTGAAGCTTTCTTT
TRBV6-5	TRBJ1-2	TRBD1	-	CASTQGGDGYTF	TGTGCCAGCACCCAGGGGGGGGATGGCTACACCTTC
TRBV9	TRBJ2-3	TRBD1	-	CASSARGLSTDTQYF	TGTGCCAGCAGCGCGAGGGGGCTTAGCACAGATACGCAGTATTTT
TRBV7-6	TRBJ1-3	-	-	CASSFVQTGLSGNTIYF	TGTGCCAGCAGCTTCGTTCAGACAGGCCTCTCTGGAAACACCATATATTTT
TRBV28	TRBJ2-7	-	-	CASSTPGEQYF	TGTGCCAGCAGTACCCCGGGAGAGCAGTACTTC
TRBV28	TRBJ1-1	-	-	CASSRDGEAFF	TGTGCCAGCAGCCGGGACGGTGAAGCTTTCTTT
TRBV15	TRBJ1-5	-	once	CATSSYNQPQHF	TGTGCCACCAGCAGCTACAATCAGCCCCAGCATTTT
TRBV29-1	TRBJ1-2	TRBD1	-	CSVAVGTGQKNYGYTF	TGCAGCGTTGCAGTCGGGACAGGGCAAAAAAATTACGGCTACACCTTC
TRBV7-9	TRBJ2-2	TRBD2	-	CASSLSRGTNTGELFF	TGTGCCAGCAGCTTATCGCGGGGGACCAACACCGGGGAGCTGTTTTTT
TRBV6-2/TRBV6-3	TRBJ1-5	-	-	CASTPRAGGYNQPQHF	TGTGCCAGCACCCCCCGGGCGGGGGGTTACAATCAGCCCCAGCATTTT
TRBV7-2	TRBJ1-5	-	-	CASSFYGINQPQHF	TGTGCCAGCAGCTTCTATGGGATAAATCAGCCCCAGCATTTT
TRBV19	TRBJ2-7	-	-	CASSLDIAYEQYF	TGTGCCAGTAGCCTTGACATCGCCTACGAGCAGTACTTC
TRBV4-3	TRBJ2-1	TRBD2	once	CASSQELAGAYNEQFF	TGCGCCAGCAGCCAAGAGCTAGCGGGGGCCTACAATGAGCAGTTCTTC
TRBV27	TRBJ1-5	-	once	CASSWDNSNQPQHF	TGTGCCAGCAGTTGGGACAATAGCAATCAGCCCCAGCATTTT
TRBV6-5	TRBJ1-2	TRBD1	-	CASSSPGQPYGYTF	TGTGCCAGCAGCTCACCGGGACAGCCTTATGGCTACACCTTC
TRBV11-2	TRBJ1-1	-	-	CASGLGGQNTEAFF	TGTGCCAGCGGACTCGGCGGGCAGAACACTGAAGCTTTCTTT
TRBV28	TRBJ2-3	TRBD1	-	CASSSDRGSTDTQYF	TGTGCCAGCAGTTCGGACAGGGGGAGCACAGATACGCAGTATTTT
TRBV5-6	TRBJ1-3	TRBD1	-	CASSQGTEAGNTIYF	TGTGCCAGCAGCCAGGGGACAGAGGCTGGAAACACCATATATTTT
TRBV29-1	TRBJ2-7	-	-	CSAGSRDTRQYF	TGCAGCGCGGGGTCCCGTGACACTAGGCAGTACTTC
TRBV4-1	TRBJ1-2	-	-	CASSPDGGIYGYTF	TGCGCCAGCAGCCCCGATGGCGGAATATATGGCTACACCTTC
TRBV2	TRBJ1-5	-	-	CASTRHTGPGGDQPQHF	TGTGCCAGCACCCGTCATACCGGCCCCGGCGGGGATCAGCCCCAGCATTTT
TRBV1	TRBJ2-3	-	-	CTSSQEFISSSTDTQYF	TGCACCAGCAGCCAAGAGTTCATAAGCTCTAGCACAGATACGCAGTATTTT
TRBV28	TRBJ1-5	-	-	CASSFWPANSNQPQHF	TGTGCCAGCAGTTTCTGGCCAGCAAATAGCAATCAGCCCCAGCATTTT
TRBV19	TRBJ2-1	-	-	CASNGLASNEQFF	TGTGCCAGTAACGGTCTAGCGTCCAATGAGCAGTTCTTC
TRBV9	TRBJ1-2	TRBD1	-	CASSATGGSGYTF	TGTGCCAGCAGCGCAACAGGGGGCAGTGGCTACACCTTC
TRBV7-3	TRBJ2-3	-	-	CASSLMPSGTDTQYF	TGTGCCAGCAGCTTAATGCCTAGCGGCACAGATACGCAGTATTTT
TRBV3-1/TRBV3-2	TRBJ2-1	-	-	CASSQDSSAASYNEQFF	TGTGCCAGCAGCCAAGATTCTTCGGCGGCTTCCTACAATGAGCAGTTCTTC
TRBV28	TRBJ2-7	TRBD1	-	CASRGQGRSYEQYF	TGTGCCAGCAGGGGACAGGGGAGAAGCTACGAGCAGTACTTC
TRBV10-2	TRBJ2-5	-	-	CASSEGQQETQYF	TGCGCCAGCAGTGAGGGACAACAAGAGACCCAGTACTTC
TRBV7-2	TRBJ2-3	TRBD2	-	CASSLASGGTDTQYF	TGTGCCAGCAGCTTAGCTAGCGGGGGAACAGATACGCAGTATTTT
TRBV11-3	TRBJ2-1	TRBD1	-	CASSSYRGNEQFF	TGTGCCAGCAGCTCTTACAGGGGGAATGAGCAGTTCTTC
TRBV11-3	TRBJ2-2	-	-	CASSRMAGNTGELFF	TGTGCCAGCAGCCGGATGGCGGGGAACACCGGGGAGCTGTTTTTT
TRBV15	TRBJ1-4	-	-	CATQRGRGEKLFF	TGTGCCACCCAGAGGGGTAGAGGTGAAAAACTGTTTTTT
TRBV7-2	TRBJ1-1	-	-	CASSRPGSTEAFF	TGTGCCAGCAGCCGCCCCGGGAGCACTGAAGCTTTCTTT
TRBV18	TRBJ1-5	-	-	CASSQYSNQPQHF	TGTGCCAGCTCACAGTACAGCAATCAGCCCCAGCATTTT
TRBV3-1/TRBV3-2	TRBJ2-3	-	-	CASSPGGSGRPDTQYF	TGTGCCAGCAGCCCAGGGGGCAGCGGGAGACCAGATACGCAGTATTTT
TRBV3-1/TRBV3-2	TRBJ1-5	-	-	CASSQESGGGQPQHF	TGTGCCAGCAGCCAAGAGTCCGGGGGAGGTCAGCCCCAGCATTTT
TRBV4-1	TRBJ2-7	TRBD1	-	CASSWTGTSYEQYF	TGCGCCAGCAGCTGGACAGGGACCTCCTACGAGCAGTACTTC
TRBV14	TRBJ1-2	-	-	CASSQERNYGYTF	TGTGCCAGCAGCCAAGAAAGGAACTATGGCTACACCTTC
TRBV9	TRBJ1-3	-	-	CASSVSAGSSGNTIYF	TGTGCCAGCAGCGTAAGTGCCGGAAGCTCTGGAAACACCATATATTTT
TRBV5-4	TRBJ1-6	-	-	CASSLEEGRNSPLHF	TGTGCCAGCAGCTTGGAGGAGGGTAGAAATTCACCCCTCCACTTT
TRBV5-6	TRBJ1-5	-	many	CASSLRQSNQPQHF	TGTGCCAGCAGCTTGAGACAGTCCAATCAGCCCCAGCATTTT
TRBV14	TRBJ2-5	-	-	CASSQEVYQETQYF	TGTGCCAGCAGCCAAGAAGTCTATCAAGAGACCCAGTACTTC
TRBV16	TRBJ1-5	-	-	CASSQSGSYQPQHF	TGTGCCAGCAGCCAATCAGGGTCGTATCAGCCCCAGCATTTT
TRBV27	TRBJ2-5	TRBD2	few	CASSLAGTSGETQYF	TGTGCCAGCAGTTTGGCCGGGACTAGCGGAGAGACCCAGTACTTC